The present TCR beta chain was sequenced within a study of regulatory T cells in long-lasting Graves disease. Time point described: newly diagnosed GD, antithyroid drugs for less than 3 months. Extracted PBMC RNA gave rise to the TCR library. Arm-PCR of CDR3 regions and iRepertoire HTBI primers were used to build TCR beta libraries. TCRdb re-called the multiplex PCR reads with MiXCR, one entry per CDR3 protein. The sample carries roughly 610,000 distinct CDR3 sequences, 16% recorded once. This clonotype was detected a few times. The CDR3 consists of 18 residues. CDR1 is SGHTA and CDR2 is FQGNSA in the germline V gene. After removal of 5 bases from V and 3 bases from J, the junction contained 15 bases not matched to a gene. This same sample was also taken into another study, of T cells in Graves' hyperthyroidism and ophthalmopathy. From that report: RT-PCR in the first round (using the HTBI primer set) targeted the TCR CDR3.

This chain uses TRBV7-2 with TRBJ2-7, with TRBD1 identical over 11 bases. This specimen was peripheral blood mononuclear cells (PBMCs), taken at new diagnosis, from a patient treated with antithyroid drugs. This clonotype originated in a woman aged 30 to 39 with Graves disease. This CDR3 is CASSPKGQGDLLVYEQYF. The CDR3 DNA reads as TGTGCCAGCAGCCCTAAGGGACAGGGGGATCTTTTGGTCTACGAGCAGTACTTC.